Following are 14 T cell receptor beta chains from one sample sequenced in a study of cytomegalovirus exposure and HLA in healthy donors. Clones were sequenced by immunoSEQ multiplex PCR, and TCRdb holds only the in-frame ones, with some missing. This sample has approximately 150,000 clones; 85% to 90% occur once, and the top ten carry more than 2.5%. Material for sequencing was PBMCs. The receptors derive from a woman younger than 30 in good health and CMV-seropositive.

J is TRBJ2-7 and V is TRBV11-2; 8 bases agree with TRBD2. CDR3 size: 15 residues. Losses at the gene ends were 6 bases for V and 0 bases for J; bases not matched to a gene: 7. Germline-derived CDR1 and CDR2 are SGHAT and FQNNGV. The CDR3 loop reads CASRFRSGASYEQYF. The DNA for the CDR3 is TGTGCCAGCAGGTTTCGTAGCGGGGCCTCCTACGAGCAGTACTTC.

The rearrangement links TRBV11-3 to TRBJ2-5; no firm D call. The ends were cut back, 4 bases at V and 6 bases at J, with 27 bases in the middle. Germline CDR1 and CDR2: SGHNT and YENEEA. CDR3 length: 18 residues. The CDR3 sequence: CASSSFTPQSREEKTQYF. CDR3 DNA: TGTGCCAGCAGCTCTTTCACCCCCCAATCCCGCGAGGAGAAGACCCAGTACTTC.

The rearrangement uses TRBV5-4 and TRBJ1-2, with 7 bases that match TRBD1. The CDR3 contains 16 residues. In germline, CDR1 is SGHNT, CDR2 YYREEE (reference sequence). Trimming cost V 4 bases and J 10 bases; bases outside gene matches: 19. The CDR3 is CASSPSSQGIKNDYTF. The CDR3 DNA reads TGTGCCAGCAGCCCCTCCTCACAGGGGATTAAGAATGACTACACCTTC.

The CDR3 DNA is TGTGCCAGCAGCAGCAGGGGGCCCATTTCCAAAAACATTCAGTACTTC. This codes for CASSSRGPISKNIQYF. The V gene is TRBV11-1, the J gene TRBJ2-4, with 8 bases matching TRBD1. J was trimmed by 2 bases and V by 5 bases; bases with no gene match: 8. Per germline, CDR1 SGHAT and CDR2 FQDESV (reference sequence). CDR3 length: 16 amino acids.

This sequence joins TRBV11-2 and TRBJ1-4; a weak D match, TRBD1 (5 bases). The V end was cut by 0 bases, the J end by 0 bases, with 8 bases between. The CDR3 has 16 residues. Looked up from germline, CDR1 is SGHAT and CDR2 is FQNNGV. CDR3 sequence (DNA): TGTGCCAGCAGCTTAGATTGGGGGGCAACTAATGAAAAACTGTTTTTT. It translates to CASSLDWGATNEKLFF.

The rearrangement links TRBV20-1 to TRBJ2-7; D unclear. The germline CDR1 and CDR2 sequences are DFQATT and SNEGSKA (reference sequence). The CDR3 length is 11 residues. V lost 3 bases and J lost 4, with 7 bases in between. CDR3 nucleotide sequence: TGCAGTGCTAGCGGCGGATACGAGCAGTACTTC. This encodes CSASGGYEQYF.

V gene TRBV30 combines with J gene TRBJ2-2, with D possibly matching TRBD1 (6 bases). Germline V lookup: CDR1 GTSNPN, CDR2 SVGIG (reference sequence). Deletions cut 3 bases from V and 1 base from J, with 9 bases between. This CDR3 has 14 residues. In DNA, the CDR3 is TGTGCCTGGAGGGCCAGGGGGAACACCGGGGAGCTGTTTTTT. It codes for CAWRARGNTGELFF.

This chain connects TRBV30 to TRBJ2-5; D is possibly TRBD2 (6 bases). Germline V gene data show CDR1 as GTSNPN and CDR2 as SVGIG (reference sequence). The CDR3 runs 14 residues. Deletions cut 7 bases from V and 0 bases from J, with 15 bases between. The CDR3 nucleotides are TGTGCCTTAGGAGCTAGCGCTTACCAAGAGACCCAGTACTTC. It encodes CALGASAYQETQYF.

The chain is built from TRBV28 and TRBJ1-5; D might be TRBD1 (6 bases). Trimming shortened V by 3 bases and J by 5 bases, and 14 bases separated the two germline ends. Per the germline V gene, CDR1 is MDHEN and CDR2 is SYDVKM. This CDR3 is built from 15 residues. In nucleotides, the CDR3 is TGTGCCAGCAGTTTTCTGGGGGCGAGGGATCAGCCCCAGCATTTT. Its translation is CASSFLGARDQPQHF.

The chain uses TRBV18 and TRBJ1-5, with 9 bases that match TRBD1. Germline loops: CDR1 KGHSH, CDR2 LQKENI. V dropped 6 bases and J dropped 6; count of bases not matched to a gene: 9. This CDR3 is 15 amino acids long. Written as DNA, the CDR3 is TGTGCCAGCTCCCCCACAGGGGGCGGAGGTCAGCCCCAGCATTTT. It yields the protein CASSPTGGGGQPQHF.

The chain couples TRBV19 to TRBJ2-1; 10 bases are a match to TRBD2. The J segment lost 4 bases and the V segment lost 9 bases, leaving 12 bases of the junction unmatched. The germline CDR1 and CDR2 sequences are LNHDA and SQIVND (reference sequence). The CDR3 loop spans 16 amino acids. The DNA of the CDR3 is TGTGCCAGCGGTACCCTGAGCGGGAGGGGTTACAATGAGCAGTTCTTC. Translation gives CASGTLSGRGYNEQFF.

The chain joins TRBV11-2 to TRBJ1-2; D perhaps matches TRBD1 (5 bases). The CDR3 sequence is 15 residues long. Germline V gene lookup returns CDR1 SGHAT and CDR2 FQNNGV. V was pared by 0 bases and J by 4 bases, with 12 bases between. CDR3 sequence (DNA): TGTGCCAGCAGCTTAGATCCCCTGGACACCTATGGCTACACCTTC. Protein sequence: CASSLDPLDTYGYTF. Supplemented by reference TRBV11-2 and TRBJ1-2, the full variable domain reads EAGVAQSPRYKIIEKRQSVAFWCNPISGHATLYWYQQILGQGPKLLIQFQNNGVVDDSQLPKDRFSAERLKGVDSTLKIQPAKLEDSAVYLCASSLDPLDTYGYTFGSGTRLTVV.

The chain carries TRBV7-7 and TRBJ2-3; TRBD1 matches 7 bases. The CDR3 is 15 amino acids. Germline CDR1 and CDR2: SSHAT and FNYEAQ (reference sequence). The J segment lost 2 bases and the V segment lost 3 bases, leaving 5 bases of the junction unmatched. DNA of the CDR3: TGTGCCAGCAGCTTCGGACAGGCACCCACAGATACGCAGTATTTT. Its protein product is CASSFGQAPTDTQYF.

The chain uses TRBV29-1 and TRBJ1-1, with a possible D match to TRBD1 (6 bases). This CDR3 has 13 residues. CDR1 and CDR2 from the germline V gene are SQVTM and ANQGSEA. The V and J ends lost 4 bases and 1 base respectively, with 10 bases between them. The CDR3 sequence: CSVVGQPNTEAFF. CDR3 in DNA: TGCAGCGTTGTCGGACAGCCGAACACTGAAGCTTTCTTT.